These 17 T cell receptor beta chains were all obtained from the same sample, sequenced in a study of shared clonotypes between healthy human individuals. This table comes from immunoSEQ multiplex PCR, and its TCRdb copy is limited to in-frame clones, with some not included. The sample consists of 2 million to 2.5 million clones, over 85% of them appearing once. What was sequenced was naive CD4+ T cells from PBMCs. The subset is: CD45RA+ positively selected. These receptors were taken from a man between 18 and 35 years old in good health. Some clones in this sample may be carry-over from other donors' samples.

CDR3 DNA sequence: TGTGCCAGTATGAAGGCAGGGGGCCTCTCCTCCTACGAGCAGTACTTC. Translated, it gives CASMKAGGLSSYEQYF. The chain links TRBV5-4 to TRBJ2-7, with TRBD1 identical over 8 bases. The CDR3 runs 16 residues. Germline V gene lookup returns CDR1 SGHNT and CDR2 YYREEE (reference sequence). V lost 8 bases, J lost 0 bases, and 13 bases stayed unmatched. Looking up the rest from reference TRBV5-4 and TRBJ2-7 gives the full variable domain: ETGVTQSPTHLIKTRGQQVTLRCSSQSGHNTVSWYQQALGQGPQFIFQYYREEENGRGNFPPRFSGLQFPNYSSELNVNALELDDSALYLCASMKAGGLSSYEQYFGPGTRLTVT.

The CDR3 region is CASSLGLGSTGELFF. Written as DNA, the CDR3 is TGCGCCAGCAGCTTGGGACTAGGGTCGACCGGGGAGCTGTTTTTT. This rearrangement joins TRBV5-1 to TRBJ2-2; TRBD2 is a possible D gene (6 bases). This CDR3 comprises 15 residues. V was cut by 0 bases and J by 5 bases, with 11 bases left in between. Germline assignment: CDR1 SGHRS and CDR2 YFSETQ.

The rearrangement uses TRBV30 and TRBJ2-3; D is possibly TRBD1 (5 bases). Germline lookup yields CDR1 GTSNPN and CDR2 SVGIG (reference sequence). Deletions cut 7 bases from V and 2 bases from J, with 13 bases between. The CDR3 spans 13 residues. CDR3 sequence (DNA): TGTGCCTCCCAGGGTTTCGCCACAGATACGCAGTATTTT. It encodes CASQGFATDTQYF.

This clone has a handful of counts. This chain uses TRBV10-1 with TRBJ2-7, with TRBD1 matching 7 bases. Germline CDR1 is WNHNN and CDR2 is SYGVQD (reference sequence). This CDR3 has 14 amino acids. J lost 7 bases, V lost 6 bases, and 12 bases had no gene match. The CDR3 bases are TGCGCCAGCAGAAGGACAGGAGGCAGTAGGGAGCAGTACTTC. Translating gives CASRRTGGSREQYF.

V gene TRBV11-2 combines with J gene TRBJ2-5, with 9 positions matching TRBD2. The length of the CDR3 is 14 residues. CDR1 is SGHAT and CDR2 is FQNNGV in the germline V gene. The trim removed 5 bases at V and 2 bases at J, leaving 3 bases unmatched. The CDR3 DNA is TGTGCCAGCAGCGGACTAGCGTTACAAGAGACCCAGTACTTC. It specifies CASSGLALQETQYF.

CDR3 sequence reads: CATSSPREYEQYF. CDR3 DNA: TGTGCGACGAGTAGTCCGAGGGAGTACGAGCAGTACTTC. The chain has TRBV10-3 and TRBJ2-7, with a tentative D call TRBD2 (5 bases). The CDR3 covers 13 residues. Germline loops: CDR1 ENHRY, CDR2 SYGVKD.

Comments on this clone: The same CDR3 can be traced to other DNA sequences in this sample. The V gene is TRBV7-3, the J gene TRBJ2-3; 8 nucleotides line up with TRBD2. This CDR3 is built from 15 residues. V lost 5 bases and J lost 0; bases outside the gene matches: 4. From germline, CDR1 is SGHTA and CDR2 FQGTGA. The CDR3 sequence is CASSATSGSTDTQYF. The CDR3 nucleotides are TGTGCCAGCAGCGCTACTAGCGGTAGCACAGATACGCAGTATTTT.

J is TRBJ2-2 and V is TRBV28; 9 positions match TRBD2. CDR3 length equals 16 residues. Germline V CDR1 and CDR2: MDHEN, SYDVKM. Unmatched junction bases numbered 8, after V lost 5 bases and J lost 4 bases. The CDR3 DNA is TGTGCCAGCAGTCCACGGACTAGCGCCGGCACCGGGGAGCTGTTTTTT. This gives the protein CASSPRTSAGTGELFF.

The chain is built from TRBV15 and TRBJ1-2, with unresolved D. Germline CDR1 LNHNV, CDR2 YYDKDF (reference sequence). CDR3 length: 14 amino acids. Trimming took 3 bases from V and 1 from J, leaving 9 bases between them. The CDR3 loop reads CATSSQLNNYGYTF. As DNA, the CDR3 is TGTGCCACCAGCAGCCAACTGAATAACTATGGCTACACCTTC.

The chain joins TRBV11-1 to TRBJ2-5; 7 nucleotides match TRBD2. The end of the DNA is better explained by TRBJ2-7, so the J call may be wrong. This CDR3 has 15 amino acids. The germline V gene encodes CDR1 SGHAT and CDR2 FQDESV (reference sequence). The CDR3 DNA reads TGTGCCAGCAGACGTCGCGGGACTATCCTCTACGAGCAGTACTTC. This translates into CASRRRGTILYEQYF.

The chain joins TRBV25-1 to TRBJ2-7; D possibly corresponds to TRBD1 (5 bases). Germline V gene sequence: CDR1 MGHDK, CDR2 SYGVNS. The CDR3 consists of 15 residues. V gave up 1 base and J gave up 2 bases, with 12 bases separating them. As DNA, the CDR3 is TGTGCCAGCAGTGAATGGCAGGGATTTACCTACGAGCAGTACTTC. Its protein product is CASSEWQGFTYEQYF.

The chain joins TRBV5-1 to TRBJ2-7, with 7 bases fitting TRBD1. The CDR3 runs 14 residues. CDR1 is SGHRS and CDR2 is YFSETQ in the germline V gene. J lost 2 bases, V lost 4 bases, and 6 bases had no gene match. CDR3 bases: TGCGCCAGCAGCCTAAGACAGGGACCCTACGAGCAGTACTTC. Amino acids: CASSLRQGPYEQYF.

The chain has TRBV7-3 and TRBJ2-5; 9 bases map to TRBD2. J lost 4 bases, V lost 2 bases, and 8 bases had no gene match. The germline gives CDR1 SGHTA, CDR2 FQGTGA. There are 16 residues in the CDR3. The CDR3 spells CASSLGRAGGGETQYF. The CDR3 region has the DNA TGTGCCAGCAGCTTAGGTCGAGCGGGAGGCGGAGAGACCCAGTACTTC.

The CDR3: CASSQALAGLDEQYF. The DNA for the CDR3 is TGTGCCAGCAGCCAAGCTCTAGCGGGATTGGACGAGCAGTACTTC. The rearrangement joins TRBV4-2 to TRBJ2-7, with 9 positions matching TRBD2. The CDR3 is 15 residues long. Per the germline V gene, CDR1 is LGHNA and CDR2 is YNFKEQ. The J segment lost 5 bases and the V segment lost 1 base, leaving 6 bases of the junction unmatched.

The rearrangement uses TRBV4-2 and TRBJ1-2; D unclear. This CDR3 is 16 amino acids long. Trimming left V 0 bases short and J 4 bases short, with 15 bases between. CDR1 is LGHNA and CDR2 is YNFKEQ in the germline V gene. CDR3 sequence reads: CASSQDRVGHSYGYTF. The CDR3, as DNA: TGTGCCAGCAGCCAAGATCGGGTCGGCCATTCCTATGGCTACACCTTC.

Regarding this clone: The identical CDR3 is also encoded by other nucleotide sequences in the sample. CDR3 in amino acids: CASSREETQYF. As DNA, the CDR3 is TGTGCCAGCAGCCGCGAGGAGACCCAGTACTTC. The rearrangement uses TRBV28 and TRBJ2-5; D remains unclear. The CDR3 is 11 amino acids. Germline-derived CDR1 and CDR2 are MDHEN and SYDVKM. V was clipped by 6 bases and J by 5 bases, with 7 bases between them.

This clone was counted between two and nine times. This chain joins TRBV7-2 and TRBJ1-3, with no clear D. Germline assignment: CDR1 SGHTA and CDR2 FQGNSA. The CDR3 contains 16 residues. V was clipped by 5 bases and J by 0 bases, with 14 bases between them. The CDR3 DNA follows: TGTGCCAGCAGCCCAAGCGGGCCGTTCTCTGGAAACACCATATATTTT. Its translation: CASSPSGPFSGNTIYF.